These 30 T cell receptor beta chains were sequenced from one sample in a study of tumor-infiltrating lymphocytes in oesophageal squamous cell carcinoma. From the PCR reads, TCRdb called clonotypes with MiXCR, one entry per CDR3 protein. This table has about 12,000 distinct CDR3 sequences, 55% to 60% appearing once. The sequencing input was esophageal tumor tissue. These receptors were collected from a female donor with esophageal squamous cell carcinoma.

In its sample, this clonotype was seen a few times. The chain joins TRBV19 to TRBJ2-6; the D call may be TRBD1 or TRBD2 (6 bases each). Germline CDR1 LNHDA, CDR2 SQIVND (reference sequence). This CDR3 is 17 amino acids long. Trimming removed 5 bases at V and 0 bases at J, with 14 bases between. The DNA of the CDR3 is TGTGCCAGTAGTTGGGGGGCCTCTTTCTCTGGGGCCAACGTCCTGACTTTC. It encodes CASSWGASFSGANVLTF.

The table lists this clonotype with many counts. The J gene is TRBJ2-1, the V gene TRBV19, with D uncertain. The V gene lost 3 bases and the J gene lost 7 bases, with 13 bases spanning the gap. Germline loops: CDR1 LNHDA, CDR2 SQIVND (reference sequence). The CDR3 length is 14 residues. CDR3 nucleotide sequence: TGTGCCAGTAGTATGCGTCTAGATCGTAATGAGCAGTTCTTC. It is translated as CASSMRLDRNEQFF. Looking up the rest from reference TRBV19 and TRBJ2-1 gives the full variable domain: DGGITQSPKYLFRKEGQNVTLSCEQNLNHDAMYWYRQDPGQGLRLIYYSQIVNDFQKGDIAEGYSVSREKKESFPLTVTSAQKNPTAFYLCASSMRLDRNEQFFGPGTRLTVL.

This chain joins TRBV7-3 and TRBJ2-1, with D unresolved. The CDR3 has 15 residues. Trimming took off 5 bases at V and 0 bases at J, with 11 bases between the two ends. Germline V gene sequence: CDR1 SGHTA, CDR2 FQGTGA. Here the CDR3 reads CASSITLSSYNEQFF. The CDR3 DNA reads as TGTGCCAGCAGCATTACCCTCAGCTCCTACAATGAGCAGTTCTTC.

On this clonotype itself: The conserved final phenylalanine or tryptophan is absent from the CDR3, which likely points to a read error. The DNA is left out, because the CDR3 cannot be placed on it with certainty; the CDR3 is given as TCRdb lists it. This chain joins TRBV6-1 and TRBJ2-3; the table's D call, TRBD2, was not checked against the DNA. Germline loops: CDR1 MNHNS, CDR2 SASEGT. The CDR3 spans 16 residues, counting both ends. The CDR3 reads CASSGRAVQETQYFGP.

This clonotype was seen a few times. This chain links TRBV7-8 with TRBJ2-5, with unresolved D. The DNA end favors TRBJ2-7, so the J call may be wrong. From germline, CDR1 is SGHVS and CDR2 FQNEAQ. The CDR3 consists of 14 residues. CDR3 bases: TGTGCCAGCAGCCCACGTGACAATTCCTACGAGCAGTACTTC. It is translated as CASSPRDNSYEQYF.

The V gene is TRBV7-6, the J gene TRBJ2-5; 7 bases fit TRBD1. The tail of the sequence fits TRBJ2-1 better, so the J call may be wrong. CDR1 and CDR2 (germline): SGHVS, FNYEAQ. This CDR3 has 14 amino acids. The CDR3 protein is CASSLYAGGNEQFF. Written as DNA, the CDR3 is TGTGCCAGCAGCTTATACGCAGGGGGCAATGAGCAGTTCTTC.

This clonotype was detected only once. The V call is TRBV12-3 or TRBV12-4, the J call TRBJ2-7; D gene unclear. V shed 1 base and J shed 2 bases, with 6 bases lying between them. The CDR3 has 13 residues. The chain's CDR3 is CASSLVGPYEQYF. CDR3 coding DNA: TGTGCCAGCAGTTTAGTTGGCCCCTACGAGCAGTACTTC.

J is TRBJ2-2 and V is TRBV24-1, with no clear D. The ends were cut back, 5 bases at V and 7 bases at J, with 10 bases in the middle. The CDR3 runs 13 residues. CDR1 KGHDR and CDR2 SFDVKD come from the germline V gene. CDR3 sequence reads: CATSGLVGGELFF. The CDR3 DNA sequence: TGTGCCACCAGTGGTCTAGTGGGCGGGGAGCTGTTTTTT.

This chain uses TRBV24-1 with TRBJ2-6, with D possibly matching TRBD1 (6 bases). Trimming removed 5 bases at V and 0 bases at J, with 16 bases between. CDR3 length: 18 amino acids. In germline, CDR1 is KGHDR, CDR2 SFDVKD. In DNA, the CDR3 is TGTGCCACCAGTGCCCTAGGAGAGGACAGCTCTGGGGCCAACGTCCTGACTTTC. Protein product: CATSALGEDSSGANVLTF.

This clonotype has only a few counts. V and J are TRBV18 and TRBJ2-6; D is uncertain. The last part of the DNA fits TRBJ2-5 better; the J call may be wrong. The CDR3 contains 11 residues. The V gene's germline CDR1 is KGHSH and CDR2 LQKENI. The CDR3 spells CASSPQETQYF. The CDR3 DNA is TGTGCCAGCTCACCCCAAGAGACCCAGTACTTC.

This clonotype was recorded a few times. This CDR3 reads CASSQTPDTEAFF. In DNA form, the CDR3 reads TGTGCCAGCAGCCAGACTCCCGACACTGAAGCTTTCTTT. The chain carries TRBV7-3 and TRBJ1-1; D is unclear. Germline CDR1 and CDR2: SGHTA and FQGTGA. The CDR3 is made up of 13 amino acids. V was trimmed by 5 bases and J by 3 bases, leaving 10 bases between them.

To note about this clonotype: One end of the junction is discordant with germline, which a read error may explain. The rearrangement uses TRBV10-3 and TRBJ1-6; possible D gene TRBD1, 5 bases. The CDR3 consists of 18 residues. Germline lookup yields CDR1 ENHRY and CDR2 SYGVKD. The CDR3 nucleotides are TGTGCCATCAGTGCGACTTCGGACACGAGCTCCTATAATTCACCCCTCCACTTC. It codes for CAISATSDTSSYNSPLHF.

The chain has TRBV7-2 and TRBJ2-1; maybe TRBD2 (6 bases). Germline CDR1 SGHTA, CDR2 FQGNSA. The V and J ends lost 0 bases and 2 bases respectively, with 8 bases between them. This CDR3 has 15 residues. CDR3 residues: CASSLASGAYNEQFF. The DNA for the CDR3 is TGTGCCAGCAGCTTAGCTAGCGGCGCCTACAATGAGCAGTTCTTC.

The gene calls are TRBV12-3 or TRBV12-4 and TRBJ1-6; maybe TRBD1 (5 bases). V lost 3 bases and J 5 bases, leaving 14 bases between the germline ends. CDR3 size: 16 residues. The CDR3 here is CASSFGGTGNNSPLHF. The CDR3 DNA is TGTGCCAGCAGTTTTGGTGGGACCGGTAATAATTCACCCCTCCACTTT.

Ten or more counts support this clonotype. V is TRBV6-1 and J is TRBJ2-5; 10 bases align to TRBD1. The trim removed 6 bases at V and 5 bases at J, leaving 15 bases unmatched. This CDR3 spans 17 amino acids. The germline gives CDR1 MNHNS, CDR2 SASEGT. The CDR3, as DNA: TGTGCCAGCAGCAAATTTCGACAGGGGGCCGGGGCGGAGACCCAGTACTTC. It codes for CASSKFRQGAGAETQYF.

This clonotype was picked up many times. The rearrangement uses TRBV19 and TRBJ2-7; 8 bases are a match to TRBD1. The CDR3 covers 13 residues. From germline, CDR1 is LNHDA and CDR2 SQIVND (reference sequence). Unmatched junction bases numbered 5, after V lost 6 bases and J lost 4 bases. CDR3 sequence reads: CASSPGQVYEQYF. For the CDR3, the DNA is TGTGCCAGTAGCCCGGGACAGGTTTACGAGCAGTACTTC.

The gene calls are TRBV7-6 and TRBJ2-3; D call uncertain. In germline, CDR1 is SGHVS, CDR2 FNYEAQ. V lost 1 base and J 0 bases, leaving 8 bases between the germline ends. There are 15 residues in the CDR3. DNA for the CDR3: TGTGCCAGCAGCTTAGAATATCCTAGCACAGATACGCAGTATTTT. This translates into CASSLEYPSTDTQYF.

In this sample, this clonotype turned up many times. V is TRBV27 and J is TRBJ2-5; weak D call: TRBD1 (6 bases). CDR3 length: 16 residues. Per the germline V gene, CDR1 is MNHEY and CDR2 is SMNVEV (reference sequence). V lost 5 bases and J lost 4, with 20 bases in between. The CDR3 sequence: CASSPPAFQGRETQYF. CDR3 sequence (DNA): TGTGCCAGCAGTCCCCCGGCCTTTCAGGGGAGAGAGACCCAGTACTTC.

This rearrangement joins TRBV11-2 to TRBJ2-1, with 13 bases lining up with TRBD2. V lost 1 base, J lost 7 bases, and 4 bases stayed unmatched. The CDR3 consists of 16 residues. Germline CDR1 and CDR2: SGHAT and FQNNGV. CDR3 sequence reads: CASSLGVLAGGNEQFF. In nucleotides, the CDR3 is TGTGCCAGCAGCTTAGGAGTACTAGCGGGAGGGAATGAGCAGTTCTTC.

This clonotype was picked up a small number of times. The chain uses TRBV10-3 and TRBJ2-3; TRBD1 is a possible D gene (5 bases). The DNA end lines up better with TRBJ2-1; the J call may be wrong. This CDR3 has 13 residues. The germline V gene encodes CDR1 ENHRY and CDR2 SYGVKD. The CDR3 region is CAISVGRDNEQFF. CDR3 coding DNA: TGTGCCATCAGTGTAGGCAGGGACAATGAGCAGTTCTTC.

The V and J genes are TRBV12-3 or TRBV12-4 and TRBJ1-3; D is unresolved. The CDR3 has 14 residues. V was clipped by 6 bases and J by 4 bases, with 13 bases between them. As DNA, the CDR3 is TGTGCCAGCAGGTCTCAAGGGTCAGGAAACACCATATATTTT. It encodes CASRSQGSGNTIYF.

This clonotype is deemed medium-sized. The chain has TRBV12-3 or TRBV12-4 and TRBJ2-7; TRBD1 might be the D (5 bases). Trimming cost V 3 bases and J 5 bases, with 8 bases left between them. The CDR3 has 12 amino acids. CDR3 sequence: CASSFQGHEQYF. For the CDR3, the DNA is TGTGCCAGCAGTTTTCAGGGCCACGAGCAGTACTTC.

Many counts were recorded for this clonotype. Here the CDR3 omits its conserved ending phenylalanine or tryptophan, so a read error is the likely source. The DNA is left out, because the CDR3 cannot be placed on it with certainty; the CDR3 is given as TCRdb lists it. The genes are TRBV7-2 and TRBJ2-6; the D call of TRBD1 is as the table states it, not checked on the DNA. Germline V gene sequence: CDR1 SGHTA, CDR2 FQGNSA. The CDR3 spans 15 residues, counting both ends. CDR3: CASSLASSYEQYFGA.

The chain is built from TRBV11-2 and TRBJ2-5; TRBD1 or TRBD2 may be the D gene (5 bases each). V lost 5 bases to trimming and J lost 2 bases, with 9 bases between them. The length of the CDR3 is 13 residues. Germline CDR1 SGHAT, CDR2 FQNNGV. CDR3 region: CASSHGGQETQYF. The CDR3 region has the DNA TGTGCCAGCAGCCATGGGGGACAAGAGACCCAGTACTTC.

The genes are TRBV27 and TRBJ2-7; TRBD2 might be the D (5 bases). This CDR3 region has 16 residues. Trimming left V 0 bases short and J 7 bases short, with 19 bases between. Germline CDR1 MNHEY, CDR2 SMNVEV (reference sequence). CDR3 DNA: TGTGCCAGCAGTTTATCAGGAGGCTCTAAGTACAATGAGCAGTACTTC. This codes for CASSLSGGSKYNEQYF.

This clonotype occurred many times. The rearrangement joins TRBV6-1 to TRBJ2-3, with TRBD2 matching 10 bases. Per germline, CDR1 MNHNS and CDR2 SASEGT. This CDR3 contains 16 residues. The trim removed 4 bases at V and 2 bases at J, leaving 6 bases unmatched. The CDR3 reads CASSARTSGNTDTQYF. DNA for the CDR3: TGTGCCAGCAGTGCAAGGACTAGCGGCAACACAGATACGCAGTATTTT.

To note about this clonotype: The final CDR3 position lacks the conserved phenylalanine or tryptophan, pointing to a likely read error. The limits of the CDR3 on the DNA are not certain, so only TCRdb's listed CDR3 is given. This chain connects TRBV7-2 to TRBJ2-3; the table's D call of TRBD2 was not tested on the DNA. The CDR3 is made up of 17 amino acids, end residues included. Germline V lookup: CDR1 SGHTA, CDR2 FQGNSA. The CDR3 reads CASSLEGGVYNEQYFGP.

The J gene is TRBJ2-3, the V gene TRBV12-3 or TRBV12-4; 7 bases align to TRBD2. V was clipped by 1 base and J by 4 bases; unmatched bases: 5. This CDR3 spans 15 amino acids. The CDR3 loop is CASSLGGSGADTQYF. The CDR3 coding sequence is TGTGCCAGCAGTTTAGGCGGGAGTGGCGCAGATACGCAGTATTTT.

For this clonotype: The CDR3 ends on some other residue instead of the conserved phenylalanine or tryptophan, so this is likely a read error. The DNA is omitted, as the CDR3 cannot be located on it reliably, and the CDR3 follows TCRdb's listing. This sequence joins TRBV5-6 and TRBJ2-4. CDR1 and CDR2 from the germline V gene are SGHDT and YYEEEE. The CDR3 region is 8 residues in length, termini included. CDR3 in amino acids: CASSLGRA.

The chain recombines TRBV7-2 with TRBJ2-7; either TRBD1 or TRBD2 may fit D (5 bases each). Germline CDR1 and CDR2: SGHTA and FQGNSA. V was pared by 0 bases and J by 3 bases, with 9 bases between. This CDR3 spans 14 amino acids. CDR3 region: CASSLAREFYEQYF. DNA of the CDR3: TGTGCCAGCAGCTTAGCCAGGGAGTTCTACGAGCAGTACTTC.